The rows below give T cell receptor beta chains drawn from one sample of a study of Tregs in tolerant kidney transplant recipients. The table came from immunoSEQ multiplex PCR; TCRdb's copy has only in-frame clones and leaves some out. The sample lists under 50,000 clones, about 89% seen once, with about 0.7% in the top ten. The material sequenced was Tregs from blood. Receptor source: a human donor in good health. The CDR3 runs from the conserved cysteine through the conserved F or W. D genes are given only for firm matches. The size of a clone is reported for some rows only, either as once, few or many, or as a class for expanded clones.

V gene: TRBV5-1; D gene: -; J gene: TRBJ1-5; clone size: -; CDR3 DNA: TGCGCCAGCAGGGGCGGGGTAGGCCAGCCCCAGCATTTT; CDR3 protein: CASRGGVGQPQHF
V gene: TRBV19; D gene: -; J gene: TRBJ2-7; clone size: -; CDR3 DNA: TGTGCCAGTAGTATTGACTATATCTCCTACGAGCAGTACTTC; CDR3 protein: CASSIDYISYEQYF
V gene: TRBV19; D gene: -; J gene: TRBJ1-1; clone size: -; CDR3 DNA: TGTGCCAGTAGTATAACTGGCGGATGGAACACTGAAGCTTTCTTT; CDR3 protein: CASSITGGWNTEAFF
V gene: TRBV7-9; D gene: -; J gene: TRBJ2-3; clone size: few; CDR3 DNA: TGTGCCAGCAGCGAAGCTGTCGCGGGTACAGATACGCAGTATTTT; CDR3 protein: CASSEAVAGTDTQYF
V gene: TRBV27; D gene: -; J gene: TRBJ2-5; clone size: -; CDR3 DNA: TGTGCCAGCAGTTTATCGGGGTGGCGGGCCGAAGAGACCCAGTACTTC; CDR3 protein: CASSLSGWRAEETQYF
V gene: TRBV5-1; D gene: -; J gene: TRBJ1-2; clone size: -; CDR3 DNA: TGCGCCAGCACTCTGGAGGGGGACATGTTAACTAACACCTTC; CDR3 protein: CASTLEGDMLTNTF
V gene: TRBV4-1; D gene: TRBD1; J gene: TRBJ1-4; clone size: few; CDR3 DNA: TGCGCCAGCAGTGTCGCCGGGACAGGGAGTGAAAAACTGTTTTTT; CDR3 protein: CASSVAGTGSEKLFF
V gene: TRBV7-2; D gene: -; J gene: TRBJ1-6; clone size: -; CDR3 DNA: TGTGCCAGCAGCTCGGGACGCCGATCACCCCTCCACTTT; CDR3 protein: CASSSGRRSPLHF
V gene: TRBV5-5; D gene: TRBD2; J gene: TRBJ2-5; clone size: -; CDR3 DNA: TGTGCCAGCAGCTTCCCGGGGGGAAGGACCCAGTACTTC; CDR3 protein: CASSFPGGRTQYF
V gene: TRBV27; D gene: TRBD1; J gene: TRBJ1-1; clone size: -; CDR3 DNA: TGTGCCAGCAGTCCCCAGACAGGGTATGAAGCTTTCTTT; CDR3 protein: CASSPQTGYEAFF
V gene: TRBV5-4; D gene: TRBD1; J gene: TRBJ1-2; clone size: -; CDR3 DNA: TGTGCCAGCAGCTGGGGGGACAGGAACTATGGCTACACCTTC; CDR3 protein: CASSWGDRNYGYTF
V gene: TRBV23-1; D gene: TRBD1; J gene: TRBJ1-3; clone size: -; CDR3 DNA: TGCGCCAGCAGTCAAGGGTCAGGGGGCAGAAGCACCATATATTTT; CDR3 protein: CASSQGSGGRSTIYF
V gene: TRBV6-5; D gene: -; J gene: TRBJ2-5; clone size: -; CDR3 DNA: TGTGCCAGCAGTTACTCAGGCCAGGGATCGGAGACCCAGTACTTC; CDR3 protein: CASSYSGQGSETQYF
V gene: TRBV5-8; D gene: -; J gene: TRBJ1-5; clone size: -; CDR3 DNA: TGTGCCAGCAGCTTGGAAGTTCAGCCCCAGCATTTT; CDR3 protein: CASSLEVQPQHF
V gene: TRBV6-4; D gene: -; J gene: TRBJ1-1; clone size: -; CDR3 DNA: TGTGCCAGCAGTCTACAGGTGAACACTGAAGCTTTCTTT; CDR3 protein: CASSLQVNTEAFF
V gene: TRBV6-6; D gene: -; J gene: TRBJ2-3; clone size: -; CDR3 DNA: TGTGCCAGCACACATAGCACAGATACGCAGTATTTT; CDR3 protein: CASTHSTDTQYF
V gene: TRBV7-6; D gene: -; J gene: TRBJ1-1; clone size: -; CDR3 DNA: TGTGCCAGCAGCCCCCAGGCTATTATGAACACTGAAGCTTTCTTT; CDR3 protein: CASSPQAIMNTEAFF
V gene: TRBV19; D gene: -; J gene: TRBJ1-1; clone size: -; CDR3 DNA: TGTGCCAGTAGTGACAGGTTCAACACTGAAGCTTTCTTT; CDR3 protein: CASSDRFNTEAFF
V gene: TRBV11-2; D gene: -; J gene: TRBJ2-5; clone size: -; CDR3 DNA: TGTGCCAGCAGCTTTAGGCAGGGGCAAGAGACCCAGTACTTC; CDR3 protein: CASSFRQGQETQYF
V gene: TRBV5-1; D gene: TRBD2; J gene: TRBJ2-4; clone size: -; CDR3 DNA: TGCGCCAGCAGCCCAAGATACCCGGGACTAGCGGGTCGTGGGGGGAACATTCAGTACTTC; CDR3 protein: CASSPRYPGLAGRGGNIQYF
V gene: TRBV5-1; D gene: TRBD1; J gene: TRBJ1-1; clone size: -; CDR3 DNA: TGCGCCAGCATGGAACAGGGGAGGGGAATGAACACTGAAGCTTTCTTT; CDR3 protein: CASMEQGRGMNTEAFF
V gene: TRBV5-1; D gene: -; J gene: TRBJ2-1; clone size: -; CDR3 DNA: TGCGCCAGCAGCAGTAGAGGCACCCCCTACAATGAGCAGTTCTTC; CDR3 protein: CASSSRGTPYNEQFF
V gene: TRBV5-5; D gene: -; J gene: TRBJ1-3; clone size: -; CDR3 DNA: TGTGCCAGCAGCTGGGAACTACAGGGCGGGAGCTCTGGAAACACCATATATTTT; CDR3 protein: CASSWELQGGSSGNTIYF
V gene: TRBV27; D gene: TRBD2; J gene: TRBJ2-1; clone size: -; CDR3 DNA: TGTGCCAGCAGTTTGGGGACTAGCGGAGTCGGTGAGCAGTTCTTC; CDR3 protein: CASSLGTSGVGEQFF
V gene: TRBV6-1; D gene: -; J gene: TRBJ2-3; clone size: -; CDR3 DNA: TGTGCCAGCAGACCGGCCCGACCTGGGACGCAGTATTTT; CDR3 protein: CASRPARPGTQYF
V gene: TRBV5-1; D gene: TRBD2; J gene: TRBJ2-7; clone size: -; CDR3 DNA: TGCGCCAGCAGCCCCACCGGGGGGGTCAGGGGCTACGAGCAGTACTTC; CDR3 protein: CASSPTGGVRGYEQYF
V gene: TRBV5-4; D gene: TRBD2; J gene: TRBJ2-5; clone size: -; CDR3 DNA: TGTGCCAGCAGCTTACCTATCCGCGGGGGGGGCAGGGAGACCCAGTACTTC; CDR3 protein: CASSLPIRGGGRETQYF
V gene: TRBV7-2; D gene: -; J gene: TRBJ1-1; clone size: once; CDR3 DNA: TGTGCCAGCAGCTCTGCCTTCGGTGAAGCTTTCTTT; CDR3 protein: CASSSAFGEAFF
V gene: TRBV7-9; D gene: TRBD2; J gene: TRBJ2-7; clone size: once; CDR3 DNA: TGTGCCAGCAGCTTAGTGGTGGCGGGAGCACTCTACGAGCAGTACTTC; CDR3 protein: CASSLVVAGALYEQYF
V gene: TRBV5-1; D gene: -; J gene: TRBJ2-7; clone size: -; CDR3 DNA: TGCGCCAGCAGCCCTCAAACTTACCATTTTAGCTCCTACGAGCAGTACTTC; CDR3 protein: CASSPQTYHFSSYEQYF
V gene: TRBV5-4; D gene: -; J gene: TRBJ1-3; clone size: -; CDR3 DNA: TGTGCCAGCAGCCTTGATTTTTCTGGAAACACCATATATTTT; CDR3 protein: CASSLDFSGNTIYF
V gene: TRBV5-1; D gene: -; J gene: TRBJ1-2; clone size: -; CDR3 DNA: TGCGCCAGCACCGATTGGGGAGGATCTAACTATGGCTACACCTTC; CDR3 protein: CASTDWGGSNYGYTF
V gene: TRBV7-3; D gene: -; J gene: TRBJ2-2; clone size: -; CDR3 DNA: TGTGCCAGCAGTTGGGGGAACACCGGGGAGCTGTTTTTT; CDR3 protein: CASSWGNTGELFF
V gene: TRBV4-1; D gene: TRBD2; J gene: TRBJ2-5; clone size: -; CDR3 DNA: TGCGCCAGCAGCCCTAGGGGAGGGCCGGAGACCCAGTACTTC; CDR3 protein: CASSPRGGPETQYF
V gene: TRBV18; D gene: TRBD1; J gene: TRBJ2-2; clone size: -; CDR3 DNA: TGTGCCAGCTCACCACTGACAGGGCGTGCGGGCACCGGGGAGCTGTTTTTT; CDR3 protein: CASSPLTGRAGTGELFF
V gene: TRBV11-2; D gene: -; J gene: TRBJ2-4; clone size: -; CDR3 DNA: TGTGCCAGCAGCTTAGGTCCAAGGGACATTCAGTACTTC; CDR3 protein: CASSLGPRDIQYF
V gene: TRBV6-5; D gene: -; J gene: TRBJ2-3; clone size: -; CDR3 DNA: TGTGCCAGCAGTTACGGCTTGTCAGGCGTAGATACGCAGTATTTT; CDR3 protein: CASSYGLSGVDTQYF
V gene: TRBV6-6; D gene: TRBD1; J gene: TRBJ2-5; clone size: -; CDR3 DNA: TGTGCCAGCAGTTACCCGACAGGGGAGCAGTACTTC; CDR3 protein: CASSYPTGEQYF
V gene: TRBV5-1; D gene: -; J gene: TRBJ1-2; clone size: -; CDR3 DNA: TGCGCCAGCAGCTTGATGGGCGGTTTTAACTATGGCTACACCTTC; CDR3 protein: CASSLMGGFNYGYTF
V gene: TRBV19; D gene: -; J gene: TRBJ1-1; clone size: once; CDR3 DNA: TGTGCCAGTAGTATGGGCAGGGTGAGTTACGTGAACACTGAAGCTTTCTTT; CDR3 protein: CASSMGRVSYVNTEAFF
V gene: TRBV19; D gene: -; J gene: TRBJ2-5; clone size: -; CDR3 DNA: TGTGCCAGCAGCCGATCCGAGACCCAGTACTTC; CDR3 protein: CASSRSETQYF
V gene: TRBV10-3; D gene: TRBD2; J gene: TRBJ2-1; clone size: once; CDR3 DNA: TGTGCCATTCGGCGCGGGAGCTACAATGAGCAGTTCTTC; CDR3 protein: CAIRRGSYNEQFF
V gene: TRBV6-1; D gene: -; J gene: TRBJ1-1; clone size: -; CDR3 DNA: TGTGCCAGCAGTGATAGTGTGAACACTGAAGCTTTCTTT; CDR3 protein: CASSDSVNTEAFF
V gene: TRBV27; D gene: -; J gene: TRBJ2-2; clone size: -; CDR3 DNA: TGTGCCAGCAGTTGGGACAGGCGGGGGGGCGCCGGGGAGCTGTTTTTT; CDR3 protein: CASSWDRRGGAGELFF
V gene: TRBV5-1; D gene: -; J gene: TRBJ2-7; clone size: -; CDR3 DNA: TGCGCCAGCAGACCAGGGGAGGGTCGACTACGAGAGCAGTACTTC; CDR3 protein: CASRPGEGRLREQYF
V gene: TRBV6-6; D gene: -; J gene: TRBJ2-2; clone size: -; CDR3 DNA: TGTGCCAGCACCGTCAAGACCGGGGAGCTGTTTTTT; CDR3 protein: CASTVKTGELFF
V gene: TRBV5-5; D gene: -; J gene: TRBJ1-2; clone size: -; CDR3 DNA: TGTGCCAGCAGCTTGGACTGGGCAGGACGCTACACCTTC; CDR3 protein: CASSLDWAGRYTF
V gene: TRBV14; D gene: -; J gene: TRBJ2-7; clone size: -; CDR3 DNA: TGTGCCAGCAGCCCCGGCCGGGGGTGGGCCCACGAGCAGTACTTC; CDR3 protein: CASSPGRGWAHEQYF
V gene: TRBV5-4; D gene: -; J gene: TRBJ1-1; clone size: -; CDR3 DNA: TGTGCCAGCAGCCCCGCGGGTAGTTTAGTGAACACTGAAGCTTTCTTT; CDR3 protein: CASSPAGSLVNTEAFF
V gene: TRBV25-1; D gene: TRBD1; J gene: TRBJ2-5; clone size: -; CDR3 DNA: TGTGCCAGCAGTGAAAGGACAGGGGCGCTCCAAGAGACCCAGTACTTC; CDR3 protein: CASSERTGALQETQYF
V gene: TRBV6-1; D gene: -; J gene: TRBJ1-6; clone size: -; CDR3 DNA: TGTGCCAGCAGAGAAGGACTGTCGTGGAATTCACCCCTCCACTTT; CDR3 protein: CASREGLSWNSPLHF
V gene: TRBV9; D gene: -; J gene: TRBJ1-6; clone size: -; CDR3 DNA: TGTGCCAGCAGCGTAGACAGTCTTTCACCCCTCCACTTT; CDR3 protein: CASSVDSLSPLHF
V gene: TRBV5-1; D gene: -; J gene: TRBJ2-7; clone size: -; CDR3 DNA: TGCGCCAGCAGCCCACGGTGGGGTGAACCTTCATACGAGCAGTACTTC; CDR3 protein: CASSPRWGEPSYEQYF
V gene: TRBV19; D gene: -; J gene: TRBJ2-1; clone size: -; CDR3 DNA: TGTGCCAGTAGGAGGGGCAGTCTTGCGATCAATGAGCAGTTCTTC; CDR3 protein: CASRRGSLAINEQFF